This is a list of T cell receptor beta chains from one sample in a study of fetal regulatory T cell absence and autoimmunity. Some clones are missing from TCRdb's copy, which holds only in-frame ones; the method was immunoSEQ multiplex PCR. The data hold tens of thousands of clones, with about four fifths observed a single time. Material for sequencing was cord blood. The receptors were gathered from a newborn boy with IPEX syndrome. Each CDR3 is given with its conserved first and last residue. D genes are given only for firm matches. Where a row states a size, it is once, few, many or the class of an expanded clone; other rows omit it.

d_gene: TRBD1; v_gene: TRBV5-1; j_gene: TRBJ1-1; abundance: .; CDR3aa: CASSLGQGGTEAFF; CDR3nt: TGCGCCAGCAGCTTGGGACAGGGGGGCACTGAAGCTTTCTTT
d_gene: .; v_gene: TRBV25-1; j_gene: TRBJ2-3; abundance: .; CDR3aa: CATRTSWRDRSTDTQYF; CDR3nt: TGTGCCACCAGGACCAGTTGGCGGGACAGAAGTACAGATACGCAGTATTTT
d_gene: TRBD2; v_gene: TRBV6-1; j_gene: TRBJ2-1; abundance: .; CDR3aa: CASIRLAPNEQFF; CDR3nt: TGTGCCAGCATCCGACTAGCCCCTAATGAGCAGTTCTTC
d_gene: .; v_gene: TRBV5-4; j_gene: TRBJ2-2; abundance: .; CDR3aa: CASSFGGNTGELFF; CDR3nt: TGTGCCAGCAGCTTCGGGGGTAACACCGGGGAGCTGTTTTTT
d_gene: .; v_gene: TRBV6-5; j_gene: TRBJ2-4; abundance: .; CDR3aa: CASSYRAKNIQYF; CDR3nt: TGTGCCAGCAGTTACAGGGCCAAAAACATTCAGTACTTC
d_gene: .; v_gene: TRBV19; j_gene: TRBJ2-3; abundance: .; CDR3aa: CASSGGRPTDTQYF; CDR3nt: TGTGCCAGTAGTGGAGGGCGCCCCACAGATACGCAGTATTTT
d_gene: .; v_gene: TRBV9; j_gene: TRBJ1-3; abundance: .; CDR3aa: CASSFGQSSGNTIYF; CDR3nt: TGTGCCAGCAGCTTTGGACAGAGCTCTGGAAACACCATATATTTT
d_gene: .; v_gene: TRBV5-6; j_gene: TRBJ2-7; abundance: .; CDR3aa: CASSLGVPYEQYF; CDR3nt: TGTGCCAGCAGCTTGGGTGTTCCCTACGAGCAGTACTTC
d_gene: TRBD2; v_gene: TRBV6-5; j_gene: TRBJ2-1; abundance: .; CDR3aa: CASSYSLTSGYNEQFF; CDR3nt: TGTGCCAGCAGTTACTCTCTGACTAGCGGCTACAATGAGCAGTTCTTC
d_gene: TRBD1; v_gene: TRBV2; j_gene: TRBJ2-7; abundance: .; CDR3aa: CASSEQGASYEQYF; CDR3nt: TGTGCCAGCAGTGAACAGGGGGCCTCCTACGAGCAGTACTTC
d_gene: .; v_gene: TRBV7-9; j_gene: TRBJ2-7; abundance: few; CDR3aa: CASSLPPSYEQYF; CDR3nt: TGTGCCAGCAGCCTGCCGCCTAGCTACGAGCAGTACTTC
d_gene: TRBD1; v_gene: TRBV30; j_gene: TRBJ1-3; abundance: .; CDR3aa: CAWSVGQALSVGNTIYF; CDR3nt: TGTGCCTGGAGTGTTGGACAGGCCCTTTCTGTAGGAAACACCATATATTTT
d_gene: .; v_gene: TRBV18; j_gene: TRBJ2-3; abundance: .; CDR3aa: CASSPQGFTDTQYF; CDR3nt: TGTGCCAGCTCACCACAGGGGTTCACAGATACGCAGTATTTT
d_gene: .; v_gene: TRBV30; j_gene: TRBJ2-3; abundance: .; CDR3aa: CAWSVPIFLTDTQYF; CDR3nt: TGTGCCTGGAGTGTACCCATTTTTCTTACAGATACGCAGTATTTT
d_gene: .; v_gene: TRBV4-2; j_gene: TRBJ2-1; abundance: .; CDR3aa: CASSPHRGNEQFF; CDR3nt: TGTGCCAGCAGCCCCCACCGGGGCAATGAGCAGTTCTTC
d_gene: .; v_gene: TRBV5-5; j_gene: TRBJ2-3; abundance: once; CDR3aa: CASSLTGIGDTQYF; CDR3nt: TGTGCCAGCAGCTTGACCGGGATTGGAGATACGCAGTATTTT
d_gene: .; v_gene: TRBV20-1; j_gene: TRBJ1-4; abundance: .; CDR3aa: CSARDNEKLFF; CDR3nt: TGCAGTGCTAGAGATAATGAAAAACTGTTTTTT
d_gene: .; v_gene: TRBV6-5; j_gene: TRBJ1-2; abundance: .; CDR3aa: CASSYSPRPYGYTF; CDR3nt: TGTGCCAGCAGTTACTCTCCAAGACCCTATGGCTACACCTTC
d_gene: TRBD2; v_gene: TRBV30; j_gene: TRBJ2-1; abundance: .; CDR3aa: CAWSHLSSGRSGVF; CDR3nt: TGTGCCTGGAGCCACCTTTCTAGCGGGAGGAGCGGGGTCTTC
d_gene: TRBD1; v_gene: TRBV6-1; j_gene: TRBJ2-7; abundance: .; CDR3aa: CASRAGTGAYEQYF; CDR3nt: TGTGCCAGCAGGGCCGGGACAGGCGCCTACGAGCAGTACTTC
d_gene: TRBD1; v_gene: TRBV15; j_gene: TRBJ2-3; abundance: .; CDR3aa: CATSRGYGQGLIGTQYF; CDR3nt: TGTGCCACCAGCAGAGGGTACGGACAGGGCTTGATCGGTACGCAGTATTTT
d_gene: .; v_gene: TRBV4-1; j_gene: TRBJ2-7; abundance: .; CDR3aa: CASSIGTQSSYEQYF; CDR3nt: TGCGCCAGCAGCATCGGGACCCAGAGCTCCTACGAGCAGTACTTC
d_gene: TRBD1; v_gene: TRBV5-6; j_gene: TRBJ1-2; abundance: .; CDR3aa: CASSPGQNYGYTF; CDR3nt: TGTGCCAGCAGCCCGGGACAGAACTATGGCTACACCTTC
d_gene: .; v_gene: TRBV10-2; j_gene: TRBJ1-2; abundance: .; CDR3aa: CASSERSYGYTF; CDR3nt: TGCGCCAGCAGTGAGCGTAGCTATGGCTACACCTTC
d_gene: .; v_gene: TRBV25-1; j_gene: TRBJ1-2; abundance: .; CDR3aa: CASSEVGRAYGYTF; CDR3nt: TGTGCCAGCAGTGAAGTTGGGAGGGCCTATGGCTACACCTTC
d_gene: .; v_gene: TRBV10-3; j_gene: TRBJ1-3; abundance: once; CDR3aa: CAISDLSGVTGNTIYF; CDR3nt: TGTGCCATCAGTGATCTATCCGGGGTAACGGGAAACACCATATATTTT
d_gene: TRBD2; v_gene: TRBV18; j_gene: TRBJ2-3; abundance: .; CDR3aa: CASSNLAGGADTQYF; CDR3nt: TGTGCCAGCTCAAATCTAGCGGGAGGAGCAGATACGCAGTATTTT
d_gene: TRBD1; v_gene: TRBV10-3; j_gene: TRBJ1-1; abundance: .; CDR3aa: CASRDRGTEAFF; CDR3nt: TGTGCCTCGAGGGACAGGGGCACTGAAGCTTTCTTT
d_gene: TRBD2; v_gene: TRBV4-3; j_gene: TRBJ2-3; abundance: .; CDR3aa: CASSQDRIGGVIDTQYF; CDR3nt: TGCGCCAGCAGCCAAGATCGAATCGGGGGGGTTATAGATACGCAGTATTTT
d_gene: .; v_gene: TRBV30; j_gene: TRBJ2-7; abundance: .; CDR3aa: CAYLKAPNYEQYF; CDR3nt: TGTGCATACCTCAAGGCCCCCAACTACGAGCAGTACTTC
d_gene: TRBD1; v_gene: TRBV6-5; j_gene: TRBJ2-2; abundance: once; CDR3aa: CASSGQGATGELFF; CDR3nt: TGTGCCAGCAGCGGACAGGGGGCCACCGGGGAGCTGTTTTTT
d_gene: TRBD2; v_gene: TRBV18; j_gene: TRBJ2-7; abundance: .; CDR3aa: CASSPGTSGRFYEQYF; CDR3nt: TGTGCCAGCTCACCGGGGACTAGCGGTCGATTCTACGAGCAGTACTTC
d_gene: .; v_gene: TRBV7-9; j_gene: TRBJ2-6; abundance: .; CDR3aa: CASSLDRSGANVLTF; CDR3nt: TGTGCCAGCAGCTTAGATCGCTCTGGGGCCAACGTCCTGACTTTC
d_gene: TRBD1; v_gene: TRBV5-4; j_gene: TRBJ1-3; abundance: .; CDR3aa: CASSTTGPHSGNTIYF; CDR3nt: TGTGCCAGCAGCACGACAGGGCCCCACTCTGGAAACACCATATATTTT
d_gene: .; v_gene: TRBV7-9; j_gene: TRBJ1-1; abundance: .; CDR3aa: CASSPGDRNTEAFF; CDR3nt: TGTGCCAGCAGCCCAGGGGATAGGAACACTGAAGCTTTCTTT
d_gene: .; v_gene: TRBV7-9; j_gene: TRBJ2-1; abundance: .; CDR3aa: CASRWTVYNEQFF; CDR3nt: TGTGCCAGCAGATGGACAGTCTACAATGAGCAGTTCTTC
d_gene: TRBD2; v_gene: TRBV27; j_gene: TRBJ2-1; abundance: .; CDR3aa: CASSPGLAGAYNEQFF; CDR3nt: TGTGCCAGCAGCCCCGGACTAGCGGGGGCCTACAATGAGCAGTTCTTC
d_gene: .; v_gene: TRBV6-6; j_gene: TRBJ2-2; abundance: once; CDR3aa: CASSYGAGTNTGELFF; CDR3nt: TGTGCCAGCAGTTACGGGGCAGGGACGAACACCGGGGAGCTGTTTTTT
d_gene: .; v_gene: TRBV4-2; j_gene: TRBJ2-3; abundance: .; CDR3aa: CASSQGRETDTQYF; CDR3nt: TGTGCCAGCAGCCAAGGACGGGAAACAGATACGCAGTATTTT
d_gene: .; v_gene: TRBV7-6; j_gene: TRBJ2-7; abundance: .; CDR3aa: CASSPRETVYEQYF; CDR3nt: TGTGCCAGCAGCCCGAGAGAGACCGTCTACGAGCAGTACTTC
d_gene: TRBD2; v_gene: TRBV6-6; j_gene: TRBJ2-1; abundance: .; CDR3aa: CASIGTSGRLGNEQFF; CDR3nt: TGTGCCAGCATTGGGACTAGCGGGAGATTAGGGAATGAGCAGTTCTTC
d_gene: .; v_gene: TRBV21-1; j_gene: TRBJ2-7; abundance: .; CDR3aa: CASSKEQREGREQYF; CDR3nt: TGTGCCAGCAGCAAAGAACAGCGGGAGGGCCGCGAGCAGTACTTC
d_gene: .; v_gene: TRBV27; j_gene: TRBJ1-6; abundance: .; CDR3aa: CASRPILAGPSSYNSPLHF; CDR3nt: TGTGCCAGCAGACCGATTTTGGCCGGCCCCAGCTCCTATAATTCACCCCTCCACTTT
d_gene: TRBD1; v_gene: TRBV4-1; j_gene: TRBJ2-5; abundance: .; CDR3aa: CASSQEDRGGGGETQYF; CDR3nt: TGCGCCAGCAGCCAAGAGGATCGAGGGGGCGGCGGAGAGACCCAGTACTTC
d_gene: .; v_gene: TRBV10-3; j_gene: TRBJ2-1; abundance: .; CDR3aa: CAISEKAGNEQFF; CDR3nt: TGTGCCATCAGTGAAAAAGCTGGCAATGAGCAGTTCTTC
d_gene: TRBD2; v_gene: TRBV10-2; j_gene: TRBJ2-3; abundance: .; CDR3aa: CASKGTLAGWRDTQYF; CDR3nt: TGCGCCAGCAAAGGGACTCTAGCGGGGTGGAGGGATACGCAGTATTTT
d_gene: TRBD1; v_gene: TRBV27; j_gene: TRBJ2-1; abundance: .; CDR3aa: CASRQGADEQFF; CDR3nt: TGTGCCAGCAGACAGGGGGCGGATGAGCAGTTCTTC
d_gene: .; v_gene: TRBV6-5; j_gene: TRBJ2-1; abundance: .; CDR3aa: CASRINNEQFF; CDR3nt: TGTGCCAGCCGAATAAACAATGAGCAGTTCTTC
d_gene: .; v_gene: TRBV14; j_gene: TRBJ2-2; abundance: .; CDR3aa: CASSPQGRTGELFF; CDR3nt: TGTGCCAGCAGCCCTCAGGGGAGAACCGGGGAGCTGTTTTTT
d_gene: .; v_gene: TRBV4-2; j_gene: TRBJ2-7; abundance: .; CDR3aa: CASSLGAGNEQYF; CDR3nt: TGTGCCAGCAGCTTGGGGGCAGGGAACGAGCAGTACTTC
d_gene: TRBD2; v_gene: TRBV4-3; j_gene: TRBJ2-5; abundance: .; CDR3aa: CASSLGNGEGTQYF; CDR3nt: TGCGCCAGCAGCCTGGGGAACGGGGAGGGGACCCAGTACTTC
d_gene: .; v_gene: TRBV18; j_gene: TRBJ2-5; abundance: once; CDR3aa: CASSPSQETQYF; CDR3nt: TGTGCCAGCTCACCATCCCAAGAGACCCAGTACTTC
d_gene: TRBD2; v_gene: TRBV11-2; j_gene: TRBJ2-3; abundance: few; CDR3aa: CASNKRGLTDTQYF; CDR3nt: TGTGCCAGCAACAAGCGGGGTCTCACAGATACGCAGTATTTT
d_gene: TRBD2; v_gene: TRBV7-9; j_gene: TRBJ2-2; abundance: once; CDR3aa: CASSRTGTITGELFF; CDR3nt: TGTGCCAGCAGCCGAACCGGGACTATAACCGGGGAGCTGTTTTTT